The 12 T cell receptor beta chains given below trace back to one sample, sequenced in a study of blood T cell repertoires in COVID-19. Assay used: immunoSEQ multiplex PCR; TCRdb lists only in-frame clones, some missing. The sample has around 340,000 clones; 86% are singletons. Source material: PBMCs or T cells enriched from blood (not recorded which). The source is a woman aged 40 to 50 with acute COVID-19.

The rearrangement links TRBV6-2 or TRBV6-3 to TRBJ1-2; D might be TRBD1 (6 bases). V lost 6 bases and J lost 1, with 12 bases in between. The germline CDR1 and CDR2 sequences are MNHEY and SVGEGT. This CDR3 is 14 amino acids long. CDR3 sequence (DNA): TGTGCCAGCAGCAACACAGGGTTTAACTATGGCTACACCTTC. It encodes CASSNTGFNYGYTF.

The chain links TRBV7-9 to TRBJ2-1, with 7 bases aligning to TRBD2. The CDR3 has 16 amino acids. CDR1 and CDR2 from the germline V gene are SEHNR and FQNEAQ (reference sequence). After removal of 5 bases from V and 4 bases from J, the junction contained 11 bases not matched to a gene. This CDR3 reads CASSQPGREPYNEQFF. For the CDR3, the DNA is TGTGCCAGCAGCCAACCGGGGCGGGAGCCTTACAATGAGCAGTTCTTC.

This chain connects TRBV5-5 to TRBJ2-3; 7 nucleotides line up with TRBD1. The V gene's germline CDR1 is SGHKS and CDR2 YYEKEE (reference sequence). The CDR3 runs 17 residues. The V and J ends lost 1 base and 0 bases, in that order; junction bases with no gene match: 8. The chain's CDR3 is CASSLRPNRGSTDTQYF. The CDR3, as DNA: TGTGCCAGCAGCTTGAGGCCGAACAGGGGAAGCACAGATACGCAGTATTTT.

Written as DNA, the CDR3 is TGTGCTCACGTCAGAGAGGGTTGGGACAATCAGCCCCAGCATTTT. Translation: CAHVREGWDNQPQHF. J is TRBJ1-5 and V is TRBV19, with D hard to call. This CDR3 has 15 amino acids. Germline assignment: CDR1 LNHDA and CDR2 SQIVND (reference sequence).

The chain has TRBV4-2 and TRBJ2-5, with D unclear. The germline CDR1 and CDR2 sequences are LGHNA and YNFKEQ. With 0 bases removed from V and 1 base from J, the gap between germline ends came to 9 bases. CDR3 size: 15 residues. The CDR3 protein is CASSQDPYAQETQYF. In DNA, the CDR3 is TGTGCCAGCAGCCAAGATCCCTATGCCCAAGAGACCCAGTACTTC.

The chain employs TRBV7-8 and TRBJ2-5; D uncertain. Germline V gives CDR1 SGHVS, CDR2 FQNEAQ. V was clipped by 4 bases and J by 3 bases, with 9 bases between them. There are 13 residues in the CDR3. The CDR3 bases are TGTGCCAGCAGCTCTTCCGTAGAAGAGACCCAGTACTTC. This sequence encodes CASSSSVEETQYF.

The chain's CDR3 is CASSETQGTSEQYF. CDR3 in DNA: TGTGCCAGCAGTGAGACACAGGGAACCTCCGAGCAGTACTTC. This rearrangement joins TRBV2 to TRBJ2-7, with D maybe TRBD1 (6 bases). The germline V gene has CDR1 SNHLY and CDR2 FYNNEI. The CDR3 spans 14 residues. V dropped 3 bases and J dropped 6 bases, with 15 bases sitting between them.

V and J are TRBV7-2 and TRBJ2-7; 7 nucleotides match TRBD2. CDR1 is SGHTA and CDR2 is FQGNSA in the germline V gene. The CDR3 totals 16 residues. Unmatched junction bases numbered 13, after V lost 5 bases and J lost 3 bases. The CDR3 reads CASSPSPGGKGYEQYF. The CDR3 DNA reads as TGTGCCAGCAGCCCCTCACCGGGGGGTAAAGGCTACGAGCAGTACTTC.

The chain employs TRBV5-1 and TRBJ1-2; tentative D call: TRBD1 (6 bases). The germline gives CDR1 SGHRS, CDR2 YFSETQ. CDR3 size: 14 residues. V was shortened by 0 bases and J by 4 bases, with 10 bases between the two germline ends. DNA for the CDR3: TGCGCCAGCAGCTTGGGGACAGCCATCTATGGCTACACCTTC. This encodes CASSLGTAIYGYTF.

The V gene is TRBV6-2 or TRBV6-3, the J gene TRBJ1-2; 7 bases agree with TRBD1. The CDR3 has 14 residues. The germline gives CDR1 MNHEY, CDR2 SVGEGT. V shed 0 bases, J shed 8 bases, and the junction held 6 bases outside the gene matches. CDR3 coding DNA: TGTGCCAGCAGTTACTCGATTCCAGGGGGAGGCTACACCTTC. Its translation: CASSYSIPGGGYTF.

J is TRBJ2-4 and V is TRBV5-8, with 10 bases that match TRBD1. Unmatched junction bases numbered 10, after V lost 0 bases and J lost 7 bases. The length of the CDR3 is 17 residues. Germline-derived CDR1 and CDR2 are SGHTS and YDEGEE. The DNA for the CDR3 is TGTGCCAGCAGCTTGGAGCCCCCGGGACAGGGGAGCAACATTCAGTACTTC. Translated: CASSLEPPGQGSNIQYF.

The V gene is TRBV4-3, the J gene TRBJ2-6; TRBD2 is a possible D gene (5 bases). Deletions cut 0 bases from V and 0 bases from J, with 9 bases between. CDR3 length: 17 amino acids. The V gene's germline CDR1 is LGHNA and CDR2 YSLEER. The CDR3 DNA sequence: TGCGCCAGCAGCCAAGATCGGGCGGGCTCTGGGGCCAACGTCCTGACTTTC. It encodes CASSQDRAGSGANVLTF.